These 20 T cell receptor beta chains came from one sample sequenced in a study of T-cell reconstitution after alpha-beta-depleted transplantation in children. This sample's TCRbeta library carried unique molecular identifier barcodes. Each CDR3 protein gets one entry after TCRdb re-called the PCR reads with MiXCR. The data hold hundreds of thousands of distinct CDR3 sequences, with 10% to 15% observed a single time. The sequencing used PBMCs, collected before TCRalphabeta/CD19-depleted stem cell transplant. The receptor set was obtained from a girl aged 2 to 10 with congenital amegakaryocytic thrombocytopenia, due to receive a stem cell transplant.

This clonotype was counted between two and nine times. The gene calls are TRBV7-9 and TRBJ2-7; the D gene is possibly TRBD2 (6 bases). The CDR3 covers 14 residues. V was trimmed by 5 bases and J by 5 bases, leaving 16 bases between them. Germline V gene data show CDR1 as SEHNR and CDR2 as FQNEAQ (reference sequence). The CDR3 sequence is CASSPGLQKHEQYF. For the CDR3, the DNA is TGTGCCAGCAGCCCGGGACTCCAAAAACACGAGCAGTACTTC.

This clonotype has just a few counts. The chain recombines TRBV5-1 with TRBJ2-5; D might be TRBD2 (6 bases). V gave up 4 bases and J gave up 1 base, with 11 bases separating them. The CDR3 has 14 amino acids. Germline V CDR1 and CDR2: SGHRS, YFSETQ. The CDR3 sequence is CASSAGTFQETQYF. CDR3 DNA sequence: TGCGCCAGCAGCGCAGGGACTTTCCAAGAGACCCAGTACTTC.

This clonotype was found many times. The chain uses TRBV12-5 and TRBJ2-7, with D uncertain. Germline CDR1 reads LGHNT; CDR2 reads FRNRAP. Trimming left V 7 bases short and J 5 bases short, with 18 bases between. This CDR3 is 14 amino acids long. CDR3 in amino acids: CASAMNPITHEQYF. The CDR3 nucleotides read TGTGCTAGTGCCATGAATCCCATCACGCACGAGCAGTACTTC.

This clonotype was observed many times. The rearrangement joins TRBV20-1 to TRBJ2-1; D perhaps matches TRBD2 (6 bases). V was clipped by 5 bases and J by 1 base, with 18 bases between them. In germline, CDR1 is DFQATT, CDR2 SNEGSKA (reference sequence). The CDR3 spans 16 residues. The CDR3 bases are TGCAGTGCTTCGCATCTCGCGGGACCGTCCTACAATGAGCAGTTCTTC. It is translated as CSASHLAGPSYNEQFF.

This clonotype showed up just a few times. The genes are TRBV7-3 and TRBJ2-5; D call uncertain. CDR1 SGHTA and CDR2 FQGTGA come from the germline V gene. This CDR3 spans 13 amino acids. V lost 5 bases, J lost 5 bases, and 12 bases lay in between. The CDR3 region has the DNA TGTGCCAGCAGCCCGATTATGGGGGAGACCCAGTACTTC. This codes for CASSPIMGETQYF.

The chain combines TRBV27 with TRBJ2-4; TRBD2 agrees at 7 bases. Trimming at V came to 2 bases and at J to 8 bases, leaving 6 bases not matched to a gene. CDR1 and CDR2 (germline): MNHEY, SMNVEV (reference sequence). The CDR3 is 14 amino acids. CDR3 protein: CASSLAGEGYIQYF. The CDR3 region has the DNA TGTGCCAGCAGTTTAGCGGGAGAGGGGTACATTCAGTACTTC.

This clonotype was seen many times. The V gene is TRBV30, the J gene TRBJ1-5; TRBD1 might be the D (5 bases). V lost 4 bases and J 1 base, leaving 11 bases between the germline ends. From germline, CDR1 is GTSNPN and CDR2 SVGIG (reference sequence). This CDR3 is 14 amino acids long. This CDR3 reads CAWTTGLSNQPQHF. Written as DNA, the CDR3 is TGTGCCTGGACTACGGGACTCAGCAATCAGCCCCAGCATTTT.

This clonotype was seen many times. The gene calls are TRBV4-2 and TRBJ1-2; D is undetermined. CDR3 length: 16 residues. The V gene's germline CDR1 is LGHNA and CDR2 YNFKEQ. V was shortened by 1 base and J by 1 base, with 13 bases between the two germline ends. The CDR3 sequence is CASSQGPSGSNYGYTF. The CDR3 nucleotides are TGTGCCAGCAGCCAAGGCCCATCGGGCAGTAACTATGGCTACACCTTC.

There are a few counts of this clonotype. The V and J genes are TRBV25-1 and TRBJ2-5; D not certain. Per the germline V gene, CDR1 is MGHDK and CDR2 is SYGVNS. The germline V and J ends were trimmed by 0 bases and 3 bases, with 8 bases remaining between them. The CDR3 spans 14 residues. The CDR3 nucleotides read TGTGCCAGCAGTGAATACCCCATAGAAGAGACCCAGTACTTC. Translating gives CASSEYPIEETQYF.

With regard to this clonotype: At one of its ends the junction is not consistent with the germline gene, which may arise from a read error. The gene calls are TRBV27 and TRBJ2-1, with 8 bases lining up with TRBD2. Germline CDR1 reads MNHEY; CDR2 reads SMNVEV (reference sequence). The CDR3 is 13 residues long. DNA for the CDR3: TGTGCCAGCAGGAGAACGGGAGGGCCTGTTAAGATCTTC. This translates into CASRRTGGPVKIF.

The V and J genes are TRBV7-9 and TRBJ2-1; 7 bases fit TRBD2. The CDR3 consists of 16 residues. V lost 3 bases, J lost 2 bases, and 7 bases stayed unmatched. Germline CDR1 reads SEHNR; CDR2 reads FQNEAQ (reference sequence). The CDR3 DNA reads TGTGCCAGCAGCTTCCCCGGCGCGGGAGCCTACAATGAGCAGTTCTTC. Its protein is CASSFPGAGAYNEQFF.

This clonotype was recorded at least ten times. The J gene is TRBJ1-1, the V gene TRBV29-1, with D unresolved. V lost 0 bases and J 3 bases, leaving 11 bases between the germline ends. Germline V lookup: CDR1 SQVTM, CDR2 ANQGSEA. The CDR3 extends over 14 amino acids. The CDR3 sequence is CSVEDQTGYTEAFF. The CDR3 nucleotides are TGCAGCGTTGAAGATCAGACCGGGTACACTGAAGCTTTCTTT.

This clonotype was seen many times. V usage is TRBV15 and J usage is TRBJ2-7; no reliable D call. The V end was cut by 0 bases, the J end by 0 bases, with 9 bases between. The germline V gene has CDR1 LNHNV and CDR2 YYDKDF (reference sequence). CDR3 length: 15 amino acids. CDR3: CATSRDGLPSYEQYF. DNA of the CDR3: TGTGCCACCAGCAGAGATGGTCTTCCCTCCTACGAGCAGTACTTC.

This clonotype was detected many times. The chain combines TRBV12-3 or TRBV12-4 with TRBJ1-3; no clear D gene. CDR3 length: 12 amino acids. Trimming took 5 bases from V and 4 from J, leaving 6 bases between them. CDR3 amino acids: CASSPGGNTIYF. CDR3 DNA sequence: TGTGCCAGCAGTCCCGGCGGAAACACCATATATTTT.

The rearrangement joins TRBV4-1 to TRBJ2-7, with 9 bases matching TRBD2. This CDR3 comprises 17 residues. From germline, CDR1 is MGHRA and CDR2 YSYEKL. V was pared by 0 bases and J by 7 bases, with 13 bases of the junction left unmatched. The CDR3 reads CASSQEPKLAGGEEQYF. The DNA for the CDR3 is TGCGCCAGCAGCCAAGAACCCAAACTAGCGGGTGGGGAGGAGCAGTACTTC.

About this clonotype itself: With a much larger clone just one base away, this may be a read error. The chain employs TRBV7-2 and TRBJ2-1; TRBD2 agrees at 11 bases. CDR3 length equals 15 residues. V dropped 5 bases and J dropped 3; count of bases not matched to a gene: 3. The germline gives CDR1 SGHTA, CDR2 FQGNSA. The CDR3 reads CASSRTSGFYNEQFF. CDR3 nucleotide sequence: TGTGCCAGCAGCCGGACTAGCGGGTTCTACAATGAGCAGTTCTTC. The variable domain in full, with the rest retrieved from reference TRBV7-2 and TRBJ2-1, is GAGVSQSPSNKVTEKGKDVELRCDPISGHTALYWYRQSLGQGLEFLIYFQGNSAPDKSGLPSDRFSAERTGGSVSTLTIQRTQQEDSAVYLCASSRTSGFYNEQFFGPGTRLTVL.

The V call is TRBV10-3, the J call TRBJ2-7, with TRBD2 matching over 7 bases. The trim removed 11 bases at V and 3 bases at J, leaving 10 bases unmatched. Germline lookup yields CDR1 ENHRY and CDR2 SYGVKD. The CDR3 has 13 residues. CDR3 amino acids: CAARRETDYEQYF. For the CDR3, the DNA is TGTGCCGCCAGGCGGGAGACCGACTACGAGCAGTACTTC.

This clonotype was counted many times. The rearrangement links TRBV5-1 to TRBJ2-7; 9 positions match TRBD2. V lost 0 bases and J lost 3; bases outside the gene matches: 4. In germline, CDR1 is SGHRS, CDR2 YFSETQ. This CDR3 is 15 amino acids long. DNA of the CDR3: TGCGCCAGCAGCTTGGGTGCGGGAGGGCTCTACGAGCAGTACTTC. It codes for CASSLGAGGLYEQYF.

The table lists this clonotype with many counts. The J gene is TRBJ2-4, the V gene TRBV10-3; 9 bases are shared with TRBD1. Losses at the gene ends were 10 bases for V and 7 bases for J; bases not matched to a gene: 5. There are 12 residues in the CDR3. Germline CDR1 is ENHRY and CDR2 is SYGVKD. CDR3 amino acids: CATAGTGNIQYF. The CDR3 bases are TGTGCCACTGCCGGGACAGGGAACATTCAGTACTTC.

In this sample, this clonotype turned up a few times. The rearrangement uses TRBV10-3 and TRBJ2-3, with 14 positions matching TRBD2. V was clipped by 6 bases and J by 5 bases; unmatched bases: 4. This CDR3 has 15 residues. From germline, CDR1 is ENHRY and CDR2 SYGVKD. The chain's CDR3 is CAIRTSGRAVDTQYF. The CDR3 nucleotides read TGTGCCATCAGGACTAGCGGGAGGGCCGTAGATACGCAGTATTTT.